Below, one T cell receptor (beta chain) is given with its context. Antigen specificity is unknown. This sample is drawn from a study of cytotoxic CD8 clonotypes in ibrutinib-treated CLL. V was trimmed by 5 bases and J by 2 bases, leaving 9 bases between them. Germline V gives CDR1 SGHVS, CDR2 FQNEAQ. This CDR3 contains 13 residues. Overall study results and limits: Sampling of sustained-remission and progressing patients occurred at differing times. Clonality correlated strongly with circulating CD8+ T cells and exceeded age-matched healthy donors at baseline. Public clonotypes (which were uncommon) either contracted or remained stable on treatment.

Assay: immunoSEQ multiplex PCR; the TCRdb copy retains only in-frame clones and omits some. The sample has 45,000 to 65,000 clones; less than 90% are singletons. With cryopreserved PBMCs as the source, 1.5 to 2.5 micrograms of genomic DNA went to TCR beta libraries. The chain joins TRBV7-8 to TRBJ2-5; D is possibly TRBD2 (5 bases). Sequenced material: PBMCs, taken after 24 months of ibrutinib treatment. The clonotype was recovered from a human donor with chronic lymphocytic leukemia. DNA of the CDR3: TGTGCCAGCAGCCCTCGGGGACAAGAGACCCAGTACTTC. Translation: CASSPRGQETQYF.